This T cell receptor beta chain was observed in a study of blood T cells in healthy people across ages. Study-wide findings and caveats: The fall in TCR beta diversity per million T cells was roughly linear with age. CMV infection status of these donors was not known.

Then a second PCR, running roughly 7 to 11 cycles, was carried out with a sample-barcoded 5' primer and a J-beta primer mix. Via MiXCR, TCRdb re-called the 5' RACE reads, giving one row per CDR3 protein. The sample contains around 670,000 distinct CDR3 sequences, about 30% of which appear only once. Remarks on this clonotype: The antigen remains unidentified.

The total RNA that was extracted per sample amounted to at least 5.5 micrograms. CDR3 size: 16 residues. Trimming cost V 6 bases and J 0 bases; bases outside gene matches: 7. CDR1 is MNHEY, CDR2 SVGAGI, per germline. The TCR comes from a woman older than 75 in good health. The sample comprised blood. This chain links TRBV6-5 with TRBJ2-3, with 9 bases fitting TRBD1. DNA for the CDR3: TGTGCCAGCAGCTCGTGGACAGGGGAGAGCACAGATACGCAGTATTTT. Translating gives CASSSWTGESTDTQYF.